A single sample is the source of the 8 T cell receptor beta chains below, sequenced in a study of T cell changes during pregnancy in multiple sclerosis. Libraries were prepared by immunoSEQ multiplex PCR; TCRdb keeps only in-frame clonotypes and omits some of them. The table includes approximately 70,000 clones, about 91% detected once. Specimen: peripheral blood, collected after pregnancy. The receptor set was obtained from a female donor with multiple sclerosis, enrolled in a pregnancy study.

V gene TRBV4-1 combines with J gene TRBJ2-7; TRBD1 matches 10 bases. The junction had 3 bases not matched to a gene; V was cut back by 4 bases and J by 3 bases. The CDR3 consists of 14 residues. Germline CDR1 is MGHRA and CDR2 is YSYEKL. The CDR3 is CASSRDRGSYEQYF. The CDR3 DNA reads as TGCGCCAGCAGCCGGGACAGGGGTAGCTACGAGCAGTACTTC.

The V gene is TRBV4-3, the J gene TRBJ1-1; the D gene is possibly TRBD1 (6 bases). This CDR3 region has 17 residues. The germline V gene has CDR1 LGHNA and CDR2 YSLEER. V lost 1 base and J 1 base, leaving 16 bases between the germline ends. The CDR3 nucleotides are TGCGCCAGCAGCCAAGTGTTGGTAAACAGGGAGAACACTGAAGCTTTCTTT. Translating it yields CASSQVLVNRENTEAFF.

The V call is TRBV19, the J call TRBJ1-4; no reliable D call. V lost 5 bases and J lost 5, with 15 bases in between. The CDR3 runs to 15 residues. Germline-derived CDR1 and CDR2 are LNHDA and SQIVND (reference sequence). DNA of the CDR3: TGTGCCAGTAGTCTCCGCCCGGGTTGGAATGAAAAACTGTTTTTT. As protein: CASSLRPGWNEKLFF.

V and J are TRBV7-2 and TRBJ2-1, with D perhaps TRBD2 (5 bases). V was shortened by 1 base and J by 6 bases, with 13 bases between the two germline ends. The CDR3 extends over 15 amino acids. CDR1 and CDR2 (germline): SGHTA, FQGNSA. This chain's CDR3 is CASSLEDLGGNEQFF. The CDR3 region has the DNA TGTGCCAGCAGCTTAGAAGACCTAGGAGGCAATGAGCAGTTCTTC.

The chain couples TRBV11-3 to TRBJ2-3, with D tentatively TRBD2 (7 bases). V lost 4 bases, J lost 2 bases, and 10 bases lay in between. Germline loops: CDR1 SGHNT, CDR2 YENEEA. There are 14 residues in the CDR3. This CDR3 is CASSSGGPTDTQYF. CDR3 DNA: TGTGCCAGCAGCTCCGGGGGGCCCACAGATACGCAGTATTTT.

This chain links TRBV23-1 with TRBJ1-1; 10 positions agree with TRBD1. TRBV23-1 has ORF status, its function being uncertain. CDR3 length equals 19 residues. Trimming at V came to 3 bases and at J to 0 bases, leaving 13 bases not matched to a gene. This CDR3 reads CASSHPRDRGKRVNTEAFF. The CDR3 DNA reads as TGCGCCAGCAGTCATCCGAGGGACAGGGGAAAGAGGGTGAACACTGAAGCTTTCTTT.

The CDR3 reads CAISDSYQPQHF. DNA of the CDR3: TGTGCCATCAGTGATAGTTATCAGCCCCAGCATTTT. The V call is TRBV10-3, the J call TRBJ1-5; D is undetermined. V was shortened by 3 bases and J by 5 bases, with 5 bases between the two germline ends. There are 12 residues in the CDR3. Germline V gene data show CDR1 as ENHRY and CDR2 as SYGVKD.

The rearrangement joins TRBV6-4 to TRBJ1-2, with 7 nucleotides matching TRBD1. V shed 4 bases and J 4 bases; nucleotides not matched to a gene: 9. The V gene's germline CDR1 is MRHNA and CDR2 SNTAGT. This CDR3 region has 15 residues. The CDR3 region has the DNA TGTGCCAGCAGTGTTTCGACAGGGCGGGGCTATGGCTACACCTTC. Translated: CASSVSTGRGYGYTF.